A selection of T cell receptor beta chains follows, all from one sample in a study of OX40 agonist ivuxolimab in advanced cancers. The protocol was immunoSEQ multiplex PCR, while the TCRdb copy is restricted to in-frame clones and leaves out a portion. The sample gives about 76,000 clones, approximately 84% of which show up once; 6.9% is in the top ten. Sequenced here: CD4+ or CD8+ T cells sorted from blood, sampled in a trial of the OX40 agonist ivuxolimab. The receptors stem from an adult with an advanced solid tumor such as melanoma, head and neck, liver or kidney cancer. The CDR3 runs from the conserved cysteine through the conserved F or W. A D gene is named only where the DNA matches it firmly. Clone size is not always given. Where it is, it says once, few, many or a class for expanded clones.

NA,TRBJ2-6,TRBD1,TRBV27,TGTGCCAGCAGTTTACTACCGTCGGTACAGGGGGCGCCTGGGGCCAACGTCCTGACTTTC,CASSLLPSVQGAPGANVLTF
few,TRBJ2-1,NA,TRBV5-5,TGTGCCAGCAGCTTCCGACTAGACTGGTTCTTC,CASSFRLDWFF
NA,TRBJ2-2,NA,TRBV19,TGTGCCAGTAGTATGCACAGGGAGCTGTTTTTT,CASSMHRELFF
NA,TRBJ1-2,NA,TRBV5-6,TGTGCCAGCAGTTATACAGGGTCTTTCTATGGCTACACCTTC,CASSYTGSFYGYTF
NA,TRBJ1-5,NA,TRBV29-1,TGCAGCGTTGGCAGGGCAAGCAATCAGCCCCAGCATTTT,CSVGRASNQPQHF
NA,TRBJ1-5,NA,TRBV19,TGTGCCAGTAGTAAGGGGATGAATAATCAGCCCCAGCATTTT,CASSKGMNNQPQHF
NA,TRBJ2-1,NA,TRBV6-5,TGTGCCAGCAGTCCGGACCGTGGCTCCTACAATGAGCAGTTCTTC,CASSPDRGSYNEQFF
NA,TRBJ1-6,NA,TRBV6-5,TGTGCCAGCAGTTACGATTGGTCCGAGGGGCCACCCCTCCACTTT,CASSYDWSEGPPLHF
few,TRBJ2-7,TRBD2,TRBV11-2,TGTGCCAGCAGCAGGAGAGGGAGGGACTCCTTCTACGAGCAGTACTTC,CASSRRGRDSFYEQYF
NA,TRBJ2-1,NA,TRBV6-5,TGTGCCAGCGCCGGACCGACTTATAACAATGAGCAGTTCTTC,CASAGPTYNNEQFF
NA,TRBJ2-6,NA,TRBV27,TGTGCCAGCACAGGGTTCACTACTGGGGCCAACGTCCTGACTTTC,CASTGFTTGANVLTF
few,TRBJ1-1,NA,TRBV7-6,TGTGCCAGCAGCTTAGCAGGGAACACTGAAGCTTTCTTT,CASSLAGNTEAFF
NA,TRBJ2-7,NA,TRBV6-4,TGTGCCAGCCTAAGACTCGGGACCTACGAGCAGTACTTC,CASLRLGTYEQYF
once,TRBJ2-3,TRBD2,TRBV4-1,TGCGCCAGCAGCCTTATACTAGCGGGAGAACATACGCAGTATTTT,CASSLILAGEHTQYF
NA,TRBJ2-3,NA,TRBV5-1,TGCGCCAGCAGCCCCGGAGGGGTAGATACGCAGTATTTT,CASSPGGVDTQYF
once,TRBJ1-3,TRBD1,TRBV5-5,TGTGCCAGCAGCCAGGGGGACAGTCTCTCTGGAAACACCATATATTTT,CASSQGDSLSGNTIYF
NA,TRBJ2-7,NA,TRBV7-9,TGTGCCAGCAGCCGGGGAGAGACCTACGAGCAGTACTTC,CASSRGETYEQYF
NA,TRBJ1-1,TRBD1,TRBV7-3,TGTGCCAGCAGCTCCCAGGGGGGGAACACTGAAGCTTTCTTT,CASSSQGGNTEAFF
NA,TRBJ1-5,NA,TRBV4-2,TGTGCCAGCAGCTTTACGGGGGGCCGCGCGGGCAATCAGCCCCAGCATTTT,CASSFTGGRAGNQPQHF
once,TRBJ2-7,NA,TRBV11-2,TGTGCCAGCAGCTTAGCCCCGTCTTTCTCCTACGAGCAGTACTTC,CASSLAPSFSYEQYF
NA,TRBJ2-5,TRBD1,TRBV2,TGTGCCAGCAGTGAAGGATGGGGACAGGGATCCACCCAGTACTTC,CASSEGWGQGSTQYF
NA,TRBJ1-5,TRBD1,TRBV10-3,TGTGCCATCAGCCCGGGACAGGGGCCGCTTTCCAATCAGCCCCAGCATTTT,CAISPGQGPLSNQPQHF
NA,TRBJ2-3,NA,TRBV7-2,TGTGCCAGCAGCTTAATCAGTACAGATACGCAGTATTTT,CASSLISTDTQYF
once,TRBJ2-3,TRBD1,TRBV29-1,TGCAGCGTACCCGGACAGGGCCACACAGATACGCAGTATTTT,CSVPGQGHTDTQYF
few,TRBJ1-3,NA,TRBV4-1,TGCGCCAGCAGCCCCCCCGGGACTATCTCTGGAAACACCATATATTTT,CASSPPGTISGNTIYF
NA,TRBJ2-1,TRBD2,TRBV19,TGTGCCAGTAGTATATCGAGGGGCTCGGGGGGTGAGCAGTTCTTC,CASSISRGSGGEQFF
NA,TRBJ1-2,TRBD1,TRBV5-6,TGTGCCAGCACCCAGACAGGGTACGGCTACACCTTC,CASTQTGYGYTF
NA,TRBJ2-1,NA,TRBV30,TGTGCCTGGAGTGTTACAGGGTGGAATGAGCAGTTCTTC,CAWSVTGWNEQFF
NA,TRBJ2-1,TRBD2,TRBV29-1,TGCAGCGTTAAGGGTTCGGTGGAGCGGGGGAGGAATGAGCAGTTCTTC,CSVKGSVERGRNEQFF
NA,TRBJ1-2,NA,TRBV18,TGTGCCAGCTCACCCTCTCGGGCTAACATTGGCTACACCTTC,CASSPSRANIGYTF